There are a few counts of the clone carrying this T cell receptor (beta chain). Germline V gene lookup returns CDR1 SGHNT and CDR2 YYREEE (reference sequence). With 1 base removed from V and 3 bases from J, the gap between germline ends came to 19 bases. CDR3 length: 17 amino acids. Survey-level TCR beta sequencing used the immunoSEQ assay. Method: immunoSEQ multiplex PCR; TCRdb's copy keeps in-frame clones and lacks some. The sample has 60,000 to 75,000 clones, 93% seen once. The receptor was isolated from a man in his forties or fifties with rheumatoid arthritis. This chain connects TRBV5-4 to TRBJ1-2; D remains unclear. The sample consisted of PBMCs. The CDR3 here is CASSLSGAYRFYYGYTF. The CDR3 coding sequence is TGTGCCAGCAGCTTGTCAGGCGCTTATCGGTTTTACTATGGCTACACCTTC.